Listed here are 13 T cell receptor beta chains from one sample, sequenced in a study of tumor-infiltrating lymphocytes in localized non-small cell lung cancer. Only in-frame clones appear in the TCRdb table, and some are missing; sequencing was by immunoSEQ multiplex PCR. This table holds just under 5,000 clones, 90% to 96% found once. The sequenced sample was uninvolved lung tissue not adjacent to the tumor. These receptors came from a human donor with non-small cell lung cancer.

This chain connects TRBV18 to TRBJ2-2; D not resolved. V was pared by 6 bases and J by 6 bases, with 23 bases between. The CDR3 length is 17 residues. The V gene's germline CDR1 is KGHSH and CDR2 LQKENI. The CDR3 protein is CASSHEARRERAGELFF. DNA of the CDR3: TGTGCCAGCTCCCATGAAGCACGGCGAGAAAGGGCCGGGGAGCTGTTTTTT.

CDR3 bases: TGTGCCAGCTCACCGGACGGCCTCGGAAACACCATATATTTT. Amino acids: CASSPDGLGNTIYF. V and J are TRBV18 and TRBJ1-3, with D unresolved. The CDR3 is made up of 14 amino acids. V gave up 3 bases and J gave up 4 bases, with 10 bases separating them. CDR1 and CDR2 (germline): KGHSH, LQKENI.

The chain employs TRBV7-6 and TRBJ1-5, with 8 bases identical to TRBD1. J lost 2 bases, V lost 5 bases, and 5 bases had no gene match. The CDR3 is made up of 15 amino acids. Germline CDR1 reads SGHVS; CDR2 reads FNYEAQ. This chain's CDR3 is CASSQGAGGNQPQHF. In DNA, the CDR3 is TGTGCCAGCAGCCAGGGGGCAGGGGGCAATCAGCCCCAGCATTTT.

The chain couples TRBV4-1 to TRBJ2-7; D is possibly TRBD1 or TRBD2 (5 bases each). Germline lookup yields CDR1 MGHRA and CDR2 YSYEKL. This CDR3 is built from 17 residues. V lost 1 base, J lost 5 bases, and 21 bases lay in between. CDR3 nucleotide sequence: TGCGCCAGCAGCCAAGGGCCCGGGGCAGGGAGAACCGACGAGCAGTACTTC. Translated, it gives CASSQGPGAGRTDEQYF.

The V call is TRBV7-2, the J call TRBJ2-2, with 10 bases matching TRBD1. The CDR3 spans 18 residues. The V gene end was trimmed by 1 base and the J gene end by 0 bases; junction bases not matched to a gene: 5. Germline V gives CDR1 SGHTA, CDR2 FQGNSA. The CDR3 is CASSLGGTGATNTGELFF. In DNA, the CDR3 is TGTGCCAGCAGCTTAGGTGGGACAGGGGCAACGAACACCGGGGAGCTGTTTTTT.

This clone was seen once. The genes are TRBV4-2 and TRBJ1-1; 9 bases map to TRBD1. The CDR3 runs to 17 residues. V lost 0 bases, J lost 5 bases, and 10 bases stayed unmatched. Germline V gene lookup returns CDR1 LGHNA and CDR2 YNFKEQ. The CDR3 region is CASSQDIGTGTETEAFF. The CDR3, as DNA: TGTGCCAGCAGCCAAGATATCGGGACAGGGACCGAAACTGAAGCTTTCTTT.

V is TRBV2 and J is TRBJ1-2; D uncertain. V lost 2 bases, J lost 3 bases, and 13 bases lay in between. Per germline, CDR1 SNHLY and CDR2 FYNNEI. The CDR3 runs 15 residues. This CDR3 is CASSETTTGDYGYTF. For the CDR3, the DNA is TGTGCCAGCAGTGAAACTACGACCGGGGACTATGGCTACACCTTC.

The CDR3 loop is CASSVGSSYNEQFF. DNA for the CDR3: TGCGCCAGCAGTGTGGGGAGCTCCTACAATGAGCAGTTCTTC. This chain joins TRBV5-1 and TRBJ2-1, with D possibly matching TRBD2 (5 bases). Per germline, CDR1 SGHRS and CDR2 YFSETQ. The CDR3 spans 14 residues. The V end lost 5 bases, the J end lost 0 bases, and 9 bases lay between the germline ends.

The rearrangement links TRBV30 to TRBJ1-2; TRBD1 is a possible D gene (5 bases). Germline values: CDR1 GTSNPN, CDR2 SVGIG (reference sequence). V lost 3 bases and J 4 bases, leaving 6 bases between the germline ends. This CDR3 contains 11 residues. Written as DNA, the CDR3 is TGTGCCTGGAGCCAGGGCTATGGCTACACCTTC. This codes for CAWSQGYGYTF.

The V gene is TRBV10-1, the J gene TRBJ2-7, with 11 bases matching TRBD1. This CDR3 is built from 15 residues. The V segment lost 2 bases and the J segment 5 bases; nucleotides outside the gene matches: 5. CDR1 is WNHNN and CDR2 is SYGVQD in the germline V gene (reference sequence). CDR3 DNA sequence: TGCGCCAGCAGTGAGGGACAGGGGGCATCCCACGAGCAGTACTTC. Translated, it gives CASSEGQGASHEQYF.

The chain couples TRBV7-8 to TRBJ2-7; TRBD2 is a possible D gene (5 bases). The CDR3 runs 14 residues. Germline CDR1 reads SGHVS; CDR2 reads FQNEAQ. Trimming removed 8 bases at V and 3 bases at J, with 17 bases between. CDR3 in DNA: TGTGCCAGCGCGAGCGAGCCCAGCGGCTACGAGCAGTACTTC. Amino acids: CASASEPSGYEQYF.

The chain recombines TRBV5-1 with TRBJ2-5; weak D call: TRBD2 (5 bases). Trimming stripped 0 bases from V and 2 bases from J, with 14 bases between. The CDR3 covers 16 residues. Per the germline V gene, CDR1 is SGHRS and CDR2 is YFSETQ. CDR3 region: CASSLGLLDGQETQYF. DNA for the CDR3: TGCGCCAGCAGCTTGGGTTTACTAGACGGTCAAGAGACCCAGTACTTC.

The chain is built from TRBV30 and TRBJ1-1; possibly TRBD1 for D (5 bases). Germline loops: CDR1 GTSNPN, CDR2 SVGIG (reference sequence). Trimming took off 2 bases at V and 1 base at J, with 11 bases between the two ends. This CDR3 region has 14 residues. This CDR3 is CAWSWDSTNTEAFF. The CDR3 region has the DNA TGTGCCTGGAGTTGGGACTCTACGAACACTGAAGCTTTCTTT. Based on the CDR3 plus reference TRBV30 and TRBJ1-1, the full variable domain is SQTIHQWPATLVQPVGSPLSLECTVEGTSNPNLYWYRQAAGRGLQLLFYSVGIGQISSEVPQNLSASRPQDRQFILSSKKLLLSDSGFYLCAWSWDSTNTEAFFGQGTRLTVV.